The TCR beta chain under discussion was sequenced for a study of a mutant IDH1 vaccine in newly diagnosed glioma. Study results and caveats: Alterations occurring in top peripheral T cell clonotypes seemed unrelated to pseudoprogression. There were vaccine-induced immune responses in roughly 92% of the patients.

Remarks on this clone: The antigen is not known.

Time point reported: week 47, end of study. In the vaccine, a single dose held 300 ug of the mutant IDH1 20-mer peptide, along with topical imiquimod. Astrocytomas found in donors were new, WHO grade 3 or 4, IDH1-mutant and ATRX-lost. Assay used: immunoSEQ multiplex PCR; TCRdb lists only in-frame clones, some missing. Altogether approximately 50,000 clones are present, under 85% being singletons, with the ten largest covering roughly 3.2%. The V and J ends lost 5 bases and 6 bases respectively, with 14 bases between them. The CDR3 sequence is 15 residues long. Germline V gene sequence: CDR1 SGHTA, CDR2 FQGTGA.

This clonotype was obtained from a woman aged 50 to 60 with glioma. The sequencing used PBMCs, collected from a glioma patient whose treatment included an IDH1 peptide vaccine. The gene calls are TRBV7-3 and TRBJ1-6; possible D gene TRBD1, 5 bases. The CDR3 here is CASSPGGGPNSPLHF. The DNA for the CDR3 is TGTGCCAGCAGCCCGGGGGGGGGACCTAATTCACCCCTCCACTTT.